The 32 T cell receptor beta chains given below trace back to one sample, sequenced in a study of blood T cell repertoires in COVID-19. TCRdb's table, derived via immunoSEQ multiplex PCR, lists solely in-frame clones and lacks some. Among about 380,000 clones listed, more than 75% were seen once. The sample was PBMCs or T cells enriched from blood (not recorded which). These receptors were obtained from a woman under 30 who had recovered from COVID-19.

This clone was counted once. The chain is built from TRBV30 and TRBJ2-5; the D gene is possibly TRBD1 (5 bases). CDR1 is GTSNPN and CDR2 is SVGIG in the germline V gene (reference sequence). V lost 0 bases and J 2 bases, leaving 10 bases between the germline ends. The CDR3 extends over 14 amino acids. CDR3 in DNA: TGTGCCTGGAGTGTAAGCAGGGCACAAGAGACCCAGTACTTC. This gives the protein CAWSVSRAQETQYF.

V is TRBV19 and J is TRBJ2-1; a possible D gene is TRBD2 (6 bases). V lost 11 bases, J lost 10 bases, and 21 bases lay in between. Germline V CDR1 and CDR2: LNHDA, SQIVND (reference sequence). The CDR3 length is 13 residues. CDR3 coding DNA: TGTGCCTCTGGAGGGAGACTTAGGGGCGAGCAGTTCTTC. Translated, it gives CASGGRLRGEQFF.

This chain connects TRBV28 to TRBJ2-1; 10 bases fit TRBD2. Germline V gene lookup returns CDR1 MDHEN and CDR2 SYDVKM. J was trimmed by 4 bases and V by 4 bases; bases with no gene match: 13. This CDR3 spans 18 amino acids. CDR3 in DNA: TGTGCCAGCAGTTGGGCAACTAGCGGGGTTCCCTTATACAATGAGCAGTTCTTC. Amino acids: CASSWATSGVPLYNEQFF.

The V and J genes are TRBV4-1 and TRBJ2-7; perhaps TRBD1 as D (6 bases). The V end lost 4 bases, the J end lost 2 bases, and 18 bases lay between the germline ends. This CDR3 has 16 amino acids. The germline CDR1 and CDR2 sequences are MGHRA and YSYEKL. CDR3 residues: CASSLYLTGGPYEQYF. CDR3 sequence (DNA): TGCGCCAGCAGCCTATACTTGACAGGTGGTCCCTACGAGCAGTACTTC.

V usage is TRBV18 and J usage is TRBJ2-3; 11 bases agree with TRBD2. The CDR3 extends over 16 amino acids. Trimming removed 3 bases from V and 4 bases from J; junction bases left unmatched: 6. Looked up from germline, CDR1 is KGHSH and CDR2 is LQKENI. CDR3 sequence (DNA): TGTGCCAGCTCACCCTTGACTAGCGGGGCAGCAGATACGCAGTATTTT. It codes for CASSPLTSGAADTQYF.

The chain has TRBV9 and TRBJ2-5; TRBD1 matches 9 bases. The germline gives CDR1 SGDLS, CDR2 YYNGEE. With V trimmed by 4 bases and J by 4 bases, 8 bases remained unmatched. CDR3 length: 15 amino acids. The CDR3 sequence: CASSPGTGKSETQYF. As DNA, the CDR3 is TGTGCCAGCAGCCCGGGGACAGGGAAATCAGAGACCCAGTACTTC.

The chain has TRBV5-1 and TRBJ2-7; D is unclear. This CDR3 region has 14 residues. Trimming left V 0 bases short and J 4 bases short, with 11 bases between. Germline V gene data show CDR1 as SGHRS and CDR2 as YFSETQ. The CDR3 DNA is TGCGCCAGCAGCTTGGCCCCAATACTATACGAGCAGTACTTC. Amino acid sequence: CASSLAPILYEQYF.

The chain carries TRBV13 and TRBJ2-7; D is ambiguous. V was cut by 5 bases and J by 0 bases, with 11 bases left in between. The CDR3 runs 14 residues. Germline V gives CDR1 PRHDT, CDR2 FYEKMQ (reference sequence). The CDR3 is CASSKETSSYEQYF. The DNA of the CDR3 is TGTGCCAGCAGCAAAGAGACAAGCTCCTACGAGCAGTACTTC.

The chain joins TRBV4-1 to TRBJ1-6, with TRBD1 matching 7 bases. Trimming took 0 bases from V and 10 from J; bases not matched to a gene: 6. CDR3 length: 15 residues. Germline values: CDR1 MGHRA, CDR2 YSYEKL. DNA for the CDR3: TGCGCCAGCAGCCAAGAGACAGGGCCGCGGTCACCCCTCCACTTT. This gives the protein CASSQETGPRSPLHF.

This sequence joins TRBV19 and TRBJ1-1; 7 bases match TRBD1. The CDR3 extends over 17 amino acids. From germline, CDR1 is LNHDA and CDR2 SQIVND (reference sequence). Trimming took 1 base from V and 0 from J; bases not matched to a gene: 8. The CDR3 nucleotides read TGTGCCAGTAGTATAGCGGGGACAGATTACATGAACACTGAAGCTTTCTTT. Its translation is CASSIAGTDYMNTEAFF.

The V gene is TRBV5-5, the J gene TRBJ2-7; D gene unclear. Germline CDR1 is SGHKS and CDR2 is YYEKEE (reference sequence). CDR3 size: 13 residues. Trimming pared 6 bases from V and 0 bases from J, leaving 10 bases between. The CDR3 sequence: CASTSAHSYEQYF. In DNA form, the CDR3 reads TGTGCCAGCACCAGTGCCCACTCCTACGAGCAGTACTTC. The whole variable domain, filled in from reference TRBV5-5 and TRBJ2-7, reads DAGVTQSPTHLIKTRGQQVTLRCSPISGHKSVSWYQQVLGQGPQFIFQYYEKEERGRGNFPDRFSARQFPNYSSELNVNALLLGDSALYLCASTSAHSYEQYFGPGTRLTVT.

This chain links TRBV28 with TRBJ1-2, with D unresolved. The CDR3 totals 12 residues. V was pared by 3 bases and J by 4 bases, with 6 bases between. CDR1 and CDR2 (germline): MDHEN, SYDVKM. Written as DNA, the CDR3 is TGTGCCAGCAGTTTCGGCGGCTATGGCTACACCTTC. It codes for CASSFGGYGYTF.

V usage is TRBV28 and J usage is TRBJ2-7, with D hard to call. The V gene lost 5 bases and the J gene lost 5 bases, with 13 bases spanning the gap. This CDR3 is built from 13 residues. The V gene's germline CDR1 is MDHEN and CDR2 SYDVKM. CDR3 in DNA: TGTGCCAGCAGTCCCCGGGTAGCCCACGAGCAGTACTTC. This sequence encodes CASSPRVAHEQYF. Looking up the rest from reference TRBV28 and TRBJ2-7 gives the full variable domain: DVKVTQSSRYLVKRTGEKVFLECVQDMDHENMFWYRQDPGLGLRLIYFSYDVKMKEKGDIPEGYSVSREKKERFSLILESASTNQTSMYLCASSPRVAHEQYFGPGTRLTVT.

CDR3 nucleotide sequence: TGTGCCAGCAGCTTCAGACAGAGCTCCTATAATTCACCCCTCCACTTT. Encoded protein: CASSFRQSSYNSPLHF. V usage is TRBV13 and J usage is TRBJ1-6, with TRBD1 as a possible D gene (5 bases). Germline values: CDR1 PRHDT, CDR2 FYEKMQ (reference sequence). Trimming stripped 3 bases from V and 0 bases from J, with 9 bases between. CDR3 length: 16 amino acids.

The chain uses TRBV10-3 and TRBJ2-1, with TRBD2 matching over 12 bases. CDR1 is ENHRY, CDR2 SYGVKD, per germline. The V gene end was trimmed by 8 bases and the J gene end by 4 bases; junction bases not matched to a gene: 3. The length of the CDR3 is 14 residues. This CDR3 reads CAIDTSGGYNEQFF. The CDR3 DNA follows: TGTGCCATCGATACTAGCGGGGGGTACAATGAGCAGTTCTTC.

This chain joins TRBV10-3 and TRBJ1-2, with D perhaps TRBD1 (5 bases). V was pared by 7 bases and J by 3 bases, with 12 bases between. Germline assignment: CDR1 ENHRY and CDR2 SYGVKD. The CDR3 runs 13 residues. The CDR3 sequence: CAINGDSYYGYTF. The CDR3 nucleotides are TGTGCCATCAACGGGGACTCCTACTATGGCTACACCTTC.

J is TRBJ2-3 and V is TRBV5-1; D call uncertain. The V and J ends lost 2 bases and 1 base respectively, with 14 bases between them. Germline V lookup: CDR1 SGHRS, CDR2 YFSETQ. This CDR3 has 16 residues. CDR3 region: CASSFDTPWGTDTQYF. The DNA for the CDR3 is TGCGCCAGCAGCTTCGACACACCCTGGGGCACAGATACGCAGTATTTT. Using reference TRBV5-1 and TRBJ2-3 for the parts outside the CDR3, the full variable domain is KAGVTQTPRYLIKTRGQQVTLSCSPISGHRSVSWYQQTPGQGLQFLFEYFSETQRNKGNFPGRFSGRQFSNSRSEMNVSTLELGDSALYLCASSFDTPWGTDTQYFGPGTRLTVL.

This rearrangement joins TRBV2 to TRBJ1-1; 7 nucleotides line up with TRBD1. Germline CDR1 and CDR2: SNHLY and FYNNEI. V lost 3 bases, J lost 0 bases, and 4 bases stayed unmatched. The CDR3 has 15 amino acids. In nucleotides, the CDR3 is TGTGCCAGCAGTGAGGGCAGGGGGATGAACACTGAAGCTTTCTTT. Translating it yields CASSEGRGMNTEAFF. Full variable domain (rest looked up from reference TRBV2 and TRBJ1-1): EPEVTQTPSHQVTQMGQEVILRCVPISNHLYFYWYRQILGQKVEFLVSFYNNEISEKSEIFDDQFSVERPDGSNFTLKIRSTKLEDSAMYFCASSEGRGMNTEAFFGQGTRLTVV.

The chain recombines TRBV6-4 with TRBJ2-1; maybe TRBD1 (5 bases). V was clipped by 1 base and J by 0 bases, with 10 bases between them. The V gene's germline CDR1 is MRHNA and CDR2 SNTAGT. The CDR3 has 16 residues. The CDR3 DNA follows: TGTGCCAGCAGTGACTGGGGCGGCAGCTCCTACAATGAGCAGTTCTTC. Translated: CASSDWGGSSYNEQFF.

The chain couples TRBV5-1 to TRBJ2-7; weak D call: TRBD1 (7 bases). The CDR3 contains 15 residues. Germline V lookup: CDR1 SGHRS, CDR2 YFSETQ. V lost 4 bases to trimming and J lost 5 bases, with 19 bases between them. The CDR3 region is CASSPDREVRNEQYF. The CDR3 DNA follows: TGCGCCAGCAGCCCAGACAGGGAGGTAAGGAACGAGCAGTACTTC. The full variable domain, rest sourced from reference TRBV5-1 and TRBJ2-7, is KAGVTQTPRYLIKTRGQQVTLSCSPISGHRSVSWYQQTPGQGLQFLFEYFSETQRNKGNFPGRFSGRQFSNSRSEMNVSTLELGDSALYLCASSPDREVRNEQYFGPGTRLTVT.

In this sample, this clone turned up once. The V call is TRBV2, the J call TRBJ1-2; TRBD1 agrees at 8 bases. The CDR3 length is 15 residues. Germline trimming cut 4 bases from V and 5 bases from J; bases unmatched to any gene: 9. The V gene's germline CDR1 is SNHLY and CDR2 FYNNEI. The CDR3 DNA sequence: TGTGCCAGCAGTGTGAAGCAGGGGGCTGGATATGGCTACACCTTC. Translation: CASSVKQGAGYGYTF.

The rearrangement links TRBV20-1 to TRBJ2-1, with D unclear. Trimming left V 8 bases short and J 6 bases short, with 8 bases between. Germline V gives CDR1 DFQATT, CDR2 SNEGSKA (reference sequence). The CDR3 has 10 residues. In nucleotides, the CDR3 is TGCAGTTACTATTCCAATGAGCAGTTCTTC. Translated, it gives CSYYSNEQFF.

The rearrangement joins TRBV6-5 to TRBJ1-5; D is possibly TRBD1 (5 bases). Germline V gives CDR1 MNHEY, CDR2 SVGAGI. V was cut by 6 bases and J by 5 bases, with 11 bases left in between. The CDR3 spans 13 residues. The CDR3 DNA follows: TGTGCCAGCAGGATTCAAGGGGATCAGCCCCAGCATTTT. It is translated as CASRIQGDQPQHF.

This clone was counted a few times. This rearrangement joins TRBV7-9 to TRBJ2-3; D gene ambiguous. Per the germline V gene, CDR1 is SEHNR and CDR2 is FQNEAQ (reference sequence). There are 13 residues in the CDR3. The V end was cut by 6 bases, the J end by 4 bases, with 11 bases between. The CDR3 spells CASSALAADTQYF. In nucleotides, the CDR3 is TGTGCCAGCAGTGCTCTCGCGGCAGATACGCAGTATTTT.

CDR3 bases: TGTGCCAGCAGCCCCCGCCCGGGACAGGGTGGGGGCTACACCTTC. Its translation: CASSPRPGQGGGYTF. The J gene is TRBJ1-2, the V gene TRBV3-1 (or the pseudogene TRBV3-2), with 9 positions matching TRBD1. The CDR3 spans 15 residues. Germline V CDR1 and CDR2: LGHDT, YNNKEL (reference sequence). With V trimmed by 4 bases and J by 8 bases, 11 bases remained unmatched.

CDR3 DNA: TGTGCCAGCAGCTTATTCCCCCCACAGGCGGATAGTTGGTACTTC. Protein: CASSLFPPQADSWYF. The chain has TRBV11-1 and TRBJ2-7; possible D gene TRBD1, 5 bases. Germline V gene lookup returns CDR1 SGHAT and CDR2 FQDESV (reference sequence). V was shortened by 2 bases and J by 12 bases, with 23 bases between the two germline ends. The CDR3 spans 15 residues. Full variable domain (outside the CDR3, taken from reference TRBV11-1 and TRBJ2-7): EAEVAQSPRYKITEKSQAVAFWCDPISGHATLYWYRQILGQGPELLVQFQDESVVDDSQLPKDRFSAERLKGVDSTLKIQPAELGDSAMYLCASSLFPPQADSWYFGPGTRLTVT.

This clone was detected only a few times. The chain recombines TRBV19 with TRBJ1-5; unclear D gene. V lost 6 bases, J lost 5 bases, and 14 bases lay in between. The CDR3 consists of 14 residues. Looked up from germline, CDR1 is LNHDA and CDR2 is SQIVND (reference sequence). The CDR3, as DNA: TGTGCCAGTAGCCGGGAGGCATATTATCAGCCCCAGCATTTT. This translates into CASSREAYYQPQHF. The full variable domain, completed using reference TRBV19 and TRBJ1-5, is DGGITQSPKYLFRKEGQNVTLSCEQNLNHDAMYWYRQDPGQGLRLIYYSQIVNDFQKGDIAEGYSVSREKKESFPLTVTSAQKNPTAFYLCASSREAYYQPQHFGDGTRLSIL.

The rearrangement joins TRBV5-1 to TRBJ2-3, with TRBD2 as a possible D gene (6 bases). The CDR3 loop spans 15 amino acids. Germline CDR1 reads SGHRS; CDR2 reads YFSETQ. The V gene lost 6 bases and the J gene lost 1 base, with 15 bases spanning the gap. CDR3 sequence (DNA): TGCGCCAGCAACTTCGGGGGTATGGGCACAGATACGCAGTATTTT. It codes for CASNFGGMGTDTQYF.

The gene calls are TRBV7-2 and TRBJ1-6, with 9 bases lining up with TRBD1. CDR3 length: 14 residues. Trimming at V came to 2 bases and at J to 9 bases, leaving 2 bases not matched to a gene. Germline V gene sequence: CDR1 SGHTA, CDR2 FQGNSA. The CDR3 reads CASSLWTGASPLHF. The DNA for the CDR3 is TGTGCCAGCAGCTTATGGACAGGGGCTTCACCCCTCCACTTT.

The chain uses TRBV6-5 and TRBJ2-3; D might be TRBD1 (5 bases). Between the trimmed V and J ends, which lost 9 bases and 8 bases, there was a span of 21 bases. Germline lookup yields CDR1 MNHEY and CDR2 SVGAGI. This CDR3 has 14 residues. DNA for the CDR3: TGTGCCAGTCACGCTAGGGGTCTTCAGGGTACGCAGTATTTT. Protein product: CASHARGLQGTQYF.

The chain employs TRBV9 and TRBJ1-4, with D perhaps TRBD1 (5 bases). The CDR3 loop spans 14 amino acids. Germline CDR1 and CDR2: SGDLS and YYNGEE. Trimming removed 3 bases from V and 6 bases from J, with 12 bases in between. The CDR3 DNA reads TGTGCCAGCAGCGCTGACAGCGTATATGAAAAACTGTTTTTT. Amino acid sequence: CASSADSVYEKLFF.

The chain employs TRBV3-1 (or the pseudogene TRBV3-2) and TRBJ2-5; 9 bases map to TRBD1. The length of the CDR3 is 15 residues. The V gene's germline CDR1 is LGHDT and CDR2 YNNKEL (reference sequence). The V and J ends lost 3 bases and 4 bases, in that order; junction bases with no gene match: 6. The DNA of the CDR3 is TGTGCCAGCAGCCAGGAGCACAGGGGGCGAGAGACCCAGTACTTC. It specifies CASSQEHRGRETQYF.